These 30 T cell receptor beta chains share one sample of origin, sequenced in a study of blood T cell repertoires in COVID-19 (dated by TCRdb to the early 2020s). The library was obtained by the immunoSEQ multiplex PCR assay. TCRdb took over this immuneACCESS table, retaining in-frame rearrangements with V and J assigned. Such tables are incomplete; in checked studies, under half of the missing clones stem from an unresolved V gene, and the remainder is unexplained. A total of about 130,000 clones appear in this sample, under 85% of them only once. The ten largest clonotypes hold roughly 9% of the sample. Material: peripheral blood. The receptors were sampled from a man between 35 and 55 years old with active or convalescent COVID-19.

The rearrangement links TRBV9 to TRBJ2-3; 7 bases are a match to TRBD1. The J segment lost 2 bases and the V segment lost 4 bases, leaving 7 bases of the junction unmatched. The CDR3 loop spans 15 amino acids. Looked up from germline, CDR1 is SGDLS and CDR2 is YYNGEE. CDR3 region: CASSSPGTVTDTQYF. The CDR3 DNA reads TGTGCCAGCAGCTCCCCCGGGACAGTCACAGATACGCAGTATTTT.

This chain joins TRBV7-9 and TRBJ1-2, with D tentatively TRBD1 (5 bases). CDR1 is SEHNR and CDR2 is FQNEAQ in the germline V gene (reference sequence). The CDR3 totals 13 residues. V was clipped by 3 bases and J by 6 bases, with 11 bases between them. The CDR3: CASSFGGVDGYTF. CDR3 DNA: TGTGCCAGCAGCTTCGGGGGGGTTGATGGCTACACCTTC.

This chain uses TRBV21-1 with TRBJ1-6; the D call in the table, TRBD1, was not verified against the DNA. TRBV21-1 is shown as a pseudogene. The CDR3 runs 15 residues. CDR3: CASSKQGTYNSPLHF. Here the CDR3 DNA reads TGTGCCAGCAGCAAACAGGGTACCTATAATTCACCCCTCCACTTT.

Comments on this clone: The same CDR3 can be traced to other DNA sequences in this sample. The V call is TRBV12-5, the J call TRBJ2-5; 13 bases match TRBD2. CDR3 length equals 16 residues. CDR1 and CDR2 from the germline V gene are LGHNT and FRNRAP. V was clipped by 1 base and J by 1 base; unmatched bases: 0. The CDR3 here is CASGLGLAGGQETQYF. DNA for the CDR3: TGTGCTAGTGGTTTGGGACTAGCGGGGGGCCAAGAGACCCAGTACTTC.

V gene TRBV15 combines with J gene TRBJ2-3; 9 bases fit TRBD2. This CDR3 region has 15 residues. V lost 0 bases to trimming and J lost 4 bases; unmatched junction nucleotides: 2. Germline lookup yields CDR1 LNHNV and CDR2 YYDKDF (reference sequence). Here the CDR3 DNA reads TGTGCCACCAGCAGAGAAGCGGGGGGCCCAGATACGCAGTATTTT. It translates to CATSREAGGPDTQYF. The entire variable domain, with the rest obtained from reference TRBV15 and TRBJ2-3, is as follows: DAMVIQNPRYQVTQFGKPVTLSCSQTLNHNVMYWYQQKSSQAPKLLFHYYDKDFNNEADTPDNFQSRRPNTSFCFLDIRSPGLGDTAMYLCATSREAGGPDTQYFGPGTRLTVL.

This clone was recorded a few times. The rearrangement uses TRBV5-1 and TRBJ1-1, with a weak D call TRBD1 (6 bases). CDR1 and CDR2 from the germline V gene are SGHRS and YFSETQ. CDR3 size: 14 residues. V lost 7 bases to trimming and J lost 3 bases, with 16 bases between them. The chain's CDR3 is CASSDLGADTEAFF. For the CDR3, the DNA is TGCGCCAGCTCCGACCTGGGGGCGGACACTGAAGCTTTCTTT. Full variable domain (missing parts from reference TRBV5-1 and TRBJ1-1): KAGVTQTPRYLIKTRGQQVTLSCSPISGHRSVSWYQQTPGQGLQFLFEYFSETQRNKGNFPGRFSGRQFSNSRSEMNVSTLELGDSALYLCASSDLGADTEAFFGQGTRLTVV.

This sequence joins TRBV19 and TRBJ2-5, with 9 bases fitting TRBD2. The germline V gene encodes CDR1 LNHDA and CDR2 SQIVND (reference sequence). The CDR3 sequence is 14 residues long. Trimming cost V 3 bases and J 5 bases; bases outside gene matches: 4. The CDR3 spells CASSIGSGRETQYF. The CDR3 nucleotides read TGTGCCAGTAGTATTGGAAGCGGGAGGGAGACCCAGTACTTC.

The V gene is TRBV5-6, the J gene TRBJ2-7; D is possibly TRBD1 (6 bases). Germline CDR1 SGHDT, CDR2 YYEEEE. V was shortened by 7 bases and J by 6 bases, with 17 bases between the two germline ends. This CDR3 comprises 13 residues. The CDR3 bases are TGTGCCAGCTACTACGCAGGGGCCTCCGAGCAGTACTTC. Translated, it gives CASYYAGASEQYF.

The CDR3 here is CASSQEGDRAYEQYF. The CDR3 nucleotides are TGTGCCAGCAGCCAAGAGGGGGACAGGGCCTACGAGCAGTACTTC. The V and J genes are TRBV4-2 and TRBJ2-7, with TRBD1 identical over 9 bases. The V gene end was trimmed by 0 bases and the J gene end by 2 bases; junction bases not matched to a gene: 2. Germline values: CDR1 LGHNA, CDR2 YNFKEQ. The CDR3 loop spans 15 amino acids.

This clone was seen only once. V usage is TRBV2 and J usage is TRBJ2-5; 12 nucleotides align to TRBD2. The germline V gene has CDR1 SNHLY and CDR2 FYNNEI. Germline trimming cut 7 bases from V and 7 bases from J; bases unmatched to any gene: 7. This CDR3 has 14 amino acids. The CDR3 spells CASIIETSGGTQYF. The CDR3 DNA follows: TGTGCCAGCATAATTGAGACTAGCGGGGGGACCCAGTACTTC.

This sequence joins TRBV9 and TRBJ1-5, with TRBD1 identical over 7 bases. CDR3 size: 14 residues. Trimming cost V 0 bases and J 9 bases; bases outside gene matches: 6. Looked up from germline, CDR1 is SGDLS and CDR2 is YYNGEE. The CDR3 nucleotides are TGTGCCAGCAGCGTAGAGGTCAGGGGGTCGCCCCAGCATTTT. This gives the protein CASSVEVRGSPQHF.

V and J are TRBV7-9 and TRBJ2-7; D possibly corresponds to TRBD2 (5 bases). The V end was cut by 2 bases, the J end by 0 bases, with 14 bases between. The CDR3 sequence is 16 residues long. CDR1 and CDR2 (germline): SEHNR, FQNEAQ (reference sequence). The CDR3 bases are TGTGCCAGCAGCTTACAGACTACCAGGCACTCCTACGAGCAGTACTTC. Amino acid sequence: CASSLQTTRHSYEQYF. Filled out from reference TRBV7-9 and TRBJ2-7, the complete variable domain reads DTGVSQNPRHKITKRGQNVTFRCDPISEHNRLYWYRQTLGQGPEFLTYFQNEAQLEKSRLLSDRFSAERPKGSFSTLEIQRTEQGDSAMYLCASSLQTTRHSYEQYFGPGTRLTVT.

The DNA of the CDR3 is TGTGCCAGCAGAACCGGGACAGGGCTAAACAATGAGCAGTTCTTC. Translation: CASRTGTGLNNEQFF. V usage is TRBV6-5 and J usage is TRBJ2-1; the match to TRBD1 covers 9 bases. With V trimmed by 6 bases and J by 5 bases, 8 bases remained unmatched. The CDR3 spans 15 residues. The germline CDR1 and CDR2 sequences are MNHEY and SVGAGI.

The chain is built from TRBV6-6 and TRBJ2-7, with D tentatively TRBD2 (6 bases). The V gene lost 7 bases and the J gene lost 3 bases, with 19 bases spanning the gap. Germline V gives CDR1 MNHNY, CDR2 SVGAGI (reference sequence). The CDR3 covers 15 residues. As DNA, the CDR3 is TGTGCCAGCACCCCCACCGGGACTGCACACTACGAGCAGTACTTC. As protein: CASTPTGTAHYEQYF.

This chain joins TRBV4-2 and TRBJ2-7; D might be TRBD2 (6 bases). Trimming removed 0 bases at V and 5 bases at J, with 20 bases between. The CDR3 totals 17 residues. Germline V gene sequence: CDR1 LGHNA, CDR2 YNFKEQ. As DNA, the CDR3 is TGTGCCAGCAGCCAAGATTACGGGGACTCCAGCAAGCACGAGCAGTACTTC. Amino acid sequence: CASSQDYGDSSKHEQYF.

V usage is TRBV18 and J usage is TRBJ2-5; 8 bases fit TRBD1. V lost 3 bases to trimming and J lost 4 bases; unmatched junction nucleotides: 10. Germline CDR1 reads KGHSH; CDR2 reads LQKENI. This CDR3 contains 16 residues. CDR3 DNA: TGTGCCAGCTCACCCAAACAGGGGGTTGGAGGAGAGACCCAGTACTTC. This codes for CASSPKQGVGGETQYF.

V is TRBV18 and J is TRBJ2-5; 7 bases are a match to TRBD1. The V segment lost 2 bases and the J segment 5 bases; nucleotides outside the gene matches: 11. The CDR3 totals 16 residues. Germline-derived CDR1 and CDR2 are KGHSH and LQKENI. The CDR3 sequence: CASSPEMTGLRETQYF. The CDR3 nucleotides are TGTGCCAGCTCACCAGAAATGACAGGGTTACGGGAGACCCAGTACTTC.

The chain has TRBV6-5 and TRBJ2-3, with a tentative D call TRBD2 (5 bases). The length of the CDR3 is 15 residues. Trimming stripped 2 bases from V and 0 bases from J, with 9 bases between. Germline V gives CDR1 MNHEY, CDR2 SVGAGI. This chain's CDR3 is CASSYIGLSTDTQYF. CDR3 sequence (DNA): TGTGCCAGCAGTTACATAGGACTGAGCACAGATACGCAGTATTTT.

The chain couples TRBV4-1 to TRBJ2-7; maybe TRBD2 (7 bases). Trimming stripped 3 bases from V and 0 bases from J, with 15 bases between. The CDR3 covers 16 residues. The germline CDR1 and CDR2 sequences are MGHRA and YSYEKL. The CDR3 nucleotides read TGCGCCAGCAGCCACAGCTCCCGGGGGGCCTCCTACGAGCAGTACTTC. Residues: CASSHSSRGASYEQYF.

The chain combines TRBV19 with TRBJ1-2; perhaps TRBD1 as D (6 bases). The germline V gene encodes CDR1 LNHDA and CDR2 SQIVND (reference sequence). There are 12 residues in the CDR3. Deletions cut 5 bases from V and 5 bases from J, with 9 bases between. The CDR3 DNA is TGTGCCAGTAGTGTACAGGGTTATGGCTACACCTTC. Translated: CASSVQGYGYTF.

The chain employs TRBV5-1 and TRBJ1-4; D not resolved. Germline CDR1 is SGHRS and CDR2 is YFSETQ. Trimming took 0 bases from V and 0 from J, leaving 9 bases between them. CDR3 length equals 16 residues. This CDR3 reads CASSLGVTTTNEKLFF. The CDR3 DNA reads TGCGCCAGCAGCTTGGGGGTGACAACAACTAATGAAAAACTGTTTTTT.

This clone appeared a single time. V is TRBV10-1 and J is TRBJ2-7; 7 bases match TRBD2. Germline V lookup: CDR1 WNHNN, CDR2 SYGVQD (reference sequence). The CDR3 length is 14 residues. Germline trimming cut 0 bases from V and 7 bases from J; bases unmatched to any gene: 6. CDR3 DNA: TGCGCCAGCAGTGAGTCTCAAGGGAGGGGTGAGCAGTACTTC. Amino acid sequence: CASSESQGRGEQYF.

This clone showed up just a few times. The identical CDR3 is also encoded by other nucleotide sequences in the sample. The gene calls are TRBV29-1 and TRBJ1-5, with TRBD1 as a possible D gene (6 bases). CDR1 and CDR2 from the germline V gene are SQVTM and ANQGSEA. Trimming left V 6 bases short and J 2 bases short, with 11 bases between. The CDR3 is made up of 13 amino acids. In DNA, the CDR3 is TGCAGCGTCAGGGGTTCGGGCAATCAGCCCCAGCATTTT. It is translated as CSVRGSGNQPQHF.

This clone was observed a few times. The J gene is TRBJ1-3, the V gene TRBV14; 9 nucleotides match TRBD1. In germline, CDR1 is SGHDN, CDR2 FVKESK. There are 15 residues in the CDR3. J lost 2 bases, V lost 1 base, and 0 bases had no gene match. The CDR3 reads CASSQGQGAGNTIYF. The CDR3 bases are TGTGCCAGCAGCCAAGGACAGGGGGCTGGAAACACCATATATTTT.

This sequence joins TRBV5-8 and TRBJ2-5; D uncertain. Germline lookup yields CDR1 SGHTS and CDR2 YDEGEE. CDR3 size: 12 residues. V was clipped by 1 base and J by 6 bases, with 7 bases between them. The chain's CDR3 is CASSLNSKTQYF. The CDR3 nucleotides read TGTGCCAGCAGCTTGAACTCAAAGACCCAGTACTTC.

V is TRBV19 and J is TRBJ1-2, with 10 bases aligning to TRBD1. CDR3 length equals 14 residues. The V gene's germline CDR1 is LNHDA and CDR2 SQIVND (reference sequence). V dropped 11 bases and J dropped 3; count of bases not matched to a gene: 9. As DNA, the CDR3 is TGTGCCTCTTGGACAGGGGGGATACACTATGGCTACACCTTC. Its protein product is CASWTGGIHYGYTF.

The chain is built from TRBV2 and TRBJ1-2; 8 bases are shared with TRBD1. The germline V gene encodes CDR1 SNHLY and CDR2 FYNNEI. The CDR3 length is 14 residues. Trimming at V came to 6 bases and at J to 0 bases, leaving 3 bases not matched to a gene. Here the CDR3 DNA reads TGTGCCAGCAGGGCACAGGGGGCTAACTATGGCTACACCTTC. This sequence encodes CASRAQGANYGYTF.

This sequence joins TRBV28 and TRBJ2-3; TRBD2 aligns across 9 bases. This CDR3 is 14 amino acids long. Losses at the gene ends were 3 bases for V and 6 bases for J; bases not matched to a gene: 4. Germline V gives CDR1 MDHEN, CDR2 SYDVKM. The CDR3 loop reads CASSLAGGPDTQYF. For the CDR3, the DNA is TGTGCCAGCAGTTTGGCGGGGGGGCCCGATACGCAGTATTTT.

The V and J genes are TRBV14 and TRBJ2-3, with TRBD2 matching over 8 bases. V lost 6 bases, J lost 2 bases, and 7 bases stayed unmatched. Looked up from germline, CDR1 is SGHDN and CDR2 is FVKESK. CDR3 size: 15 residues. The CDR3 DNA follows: TGTGCCAGCAGACCGAGCGGGGGCCCCACAGATACGCAGTATTTT. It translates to CASRPSGGPTDTQYF.

The CDR3 protein is CATSDPTSRVNEQFF. The CDR3 DNA reads as TGTGCCACCAGTGACCCCACTAGCAGGGTCAATGAGCAGTTCTTC. This sequence joins TRBV24-1 and TRBJ2-1; perhaps TRBD2 as D (6 bases). V was clipped by 4 bases and J by 6 bases, with 15 bases between them. The CDR3 covers 15 residues. Germline assignment: CDR1 KGHDR and CDR2 SFDVKD.